Below, one T cell receptor beta chain is given with its context. Its binding antigen is unknown. No quality values exist for individual bases; no much larger clone is one base distant. For sequencing of the TCRbeta CDR3 region, genomic DNA was extracted from the sorted cells. The immunoSEQ Assay was used to sequence the TCRbeta CDR3 regions. In TCRdb, the immuneACCESS table is reduced to in-frame sequences with V and J assigned. These tables do not hold every clone; where another copy was compared, an unresolved V gene accounts for under half, and the others remain unexplained. For this sample the table gives approximately 90,000 clones, of which nearly 90% were detected only once. Approximately 0.26% of the sample goes to the ten largest clones. These data are taken from a study of OX40 agonist ivuxolimab in advanced cancers. With regard to the full study: Ivuxolimab was an agonistic, fully human IgG2 monoclonal antibody directed against OX40 (CD134), a costimulatory receptor. Intravenous ivuxolimab was administered to patients every 2 weeks at six dose levels: 0.01, 0.1, 0.3, 1.5, 3 and 10 mg/kg. The monotherapy dose-escalation portion (N ≈ 52 patients) of the phase I ivuxolimab trial is reported in the paper. Partial responses were achieved by three dose-escalation patients, of whom one had hepatocellular carcinoma and two had cutaneous melanoma. Of the 50 to 55 dose-escalation patients, hepatocellular carcinoma was present in around 20, melanoma in approximately 15, renal cell carcinoma in 9 and head and neck cancer in 9. A male proportion of approximately 83% and a mean age of approximately 60 years, ranging from roughly 23 to 79, were recorded for the dose-escalation cohort. The point of sequencing TCRbeta in the periphery was to test whether ivuxolimab changed TCR sequence diversity and drove clonal T-cell expansion. Patients were allowed to have had prior anti-PD-1, anti-PD-L1 or anti-CTLA-4 therapy, and 40% of the dose-escalation patients had been treated with checkpoint inhibitors.

Overall study results and their limits: Low levels of normalized T-cell clonal expansion were also shown by some nonresponding patients. After ivuxolimab, more expanded clones were found on average in CD8+ T cells than in CD4+ T cells. In the 0.1-3.0 mg/kg groups, partial responders were among the patients with the lowest normalized peripheral clonal expansion, particularly in CD8+ T cells. At doses from 0.1 to 3.0 mg/kg, clonal expansion was seen in both CD4+ and CD8+ blood T cells between baseline and week 6. The antigen specificity of the clonally expanded peripheral T cells was not determined.

Patients with autoimmune disease history or receiving systemic immunosuppression were excluded from the trial. Peripheral blood for TCR sequencing was collected from all dose cohorts at baseline, on cycle 4 day 1, and on cycle 7 day 1. The samples were drawn from a first-in-human, open-label, multicenter phase I dose-escalation trial of ivuxolimab. The trial enrolled adults with locally advanced or metastatic head and neck squamous cell, hepatocellular, melanoma or renal cell carcinoma. Before TCR sequencing, CD4+ T cells and CD8+ T cells were sorted from peripheral blood as separate populations. V lost 4 bases and J lost 5 bases; the stretch between them is 20 bases long. Looking up the germline V gene (reference sequence) yields CDR1 MNHEY and CDR2 SMNVEV. The cysteine opens and the phenylalanine closes a CDR3 of 16 amino acids. Only the CDR3 region is kept as DNA, spanning 48 bases read in frame from base 1.

This sequence was found in an adult with an advanced solid tumor such as melanoma, head and neck, liver or kidney cancer. Sequenced material: CD4+ or CD8+ T cells sorted from blood, taken in a trial of the OX40 agonist ivuxolimab. The V and J genes are TRBV27 and TRBJ2-5; the D gene is possibly TRBD1, with 7 bases matching. The DNA sequence is given as TGTGCCAGCAGTTCGGGTCCCGGACTACAGGGGGAGACCCAGTACTTC. Its protein reads: CASSSGPGLQGETQYF.